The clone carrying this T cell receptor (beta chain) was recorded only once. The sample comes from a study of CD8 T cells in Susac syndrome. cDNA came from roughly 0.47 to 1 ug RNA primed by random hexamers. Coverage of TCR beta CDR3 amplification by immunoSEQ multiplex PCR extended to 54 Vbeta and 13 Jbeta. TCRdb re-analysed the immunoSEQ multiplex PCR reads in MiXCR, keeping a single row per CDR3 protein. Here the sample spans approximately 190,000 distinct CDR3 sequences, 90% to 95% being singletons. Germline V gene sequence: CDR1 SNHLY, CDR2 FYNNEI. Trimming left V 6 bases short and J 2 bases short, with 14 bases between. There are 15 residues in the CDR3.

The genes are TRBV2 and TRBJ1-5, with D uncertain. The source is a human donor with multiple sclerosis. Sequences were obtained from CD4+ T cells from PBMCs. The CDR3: CASSSPGSRNQPQHF. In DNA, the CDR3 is TGTGCCAGCAGCAGCCCGGGATCCCGCAATCAGCCCCAGCATTTT.